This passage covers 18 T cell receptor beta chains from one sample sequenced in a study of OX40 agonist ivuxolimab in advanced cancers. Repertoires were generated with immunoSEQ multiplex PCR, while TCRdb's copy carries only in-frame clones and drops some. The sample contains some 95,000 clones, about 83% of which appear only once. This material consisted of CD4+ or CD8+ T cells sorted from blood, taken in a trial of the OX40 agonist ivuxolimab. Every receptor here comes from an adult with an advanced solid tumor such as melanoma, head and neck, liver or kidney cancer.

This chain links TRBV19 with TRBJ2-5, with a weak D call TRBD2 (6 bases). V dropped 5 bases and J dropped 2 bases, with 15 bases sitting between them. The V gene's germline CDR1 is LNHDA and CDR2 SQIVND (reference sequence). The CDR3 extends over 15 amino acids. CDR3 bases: TGTGCCAGTAGTCCTTCGGGAGCCAAACAAGAGACCCAGTACTTC. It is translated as CASSPSGAKQETQYF.

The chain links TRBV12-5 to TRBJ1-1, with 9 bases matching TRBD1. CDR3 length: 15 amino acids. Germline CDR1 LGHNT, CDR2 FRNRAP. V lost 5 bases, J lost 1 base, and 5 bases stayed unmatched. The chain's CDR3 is CASGGLQGANTEAFF. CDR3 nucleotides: TGTGCTAGTGGTGGCCTACAGGGGGCGAACACTGAAGCTTTCTTT.

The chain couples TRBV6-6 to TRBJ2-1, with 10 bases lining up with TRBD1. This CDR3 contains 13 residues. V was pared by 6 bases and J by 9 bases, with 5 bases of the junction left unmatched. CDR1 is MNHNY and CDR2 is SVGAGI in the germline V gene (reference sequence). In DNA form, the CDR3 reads TGTGCCAGCAGGATTGGACAGGGGGGTGAGCAGTTCTTC. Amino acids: CASRIGQGGEQFF.

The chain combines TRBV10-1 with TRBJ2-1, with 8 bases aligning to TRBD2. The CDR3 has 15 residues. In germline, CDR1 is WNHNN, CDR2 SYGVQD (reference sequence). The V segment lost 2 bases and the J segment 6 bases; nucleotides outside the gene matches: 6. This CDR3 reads CASSEGRGGLNEQFF. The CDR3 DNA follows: TGCGCCAGCAGTGAGGGTCGCGGGGGGCTCAATGAGCAGTTCTTC.

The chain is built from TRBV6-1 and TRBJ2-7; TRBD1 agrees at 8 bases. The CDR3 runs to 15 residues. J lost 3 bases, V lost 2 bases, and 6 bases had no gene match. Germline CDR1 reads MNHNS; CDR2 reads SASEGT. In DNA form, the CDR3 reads TGTGCCAGCAGTGAAATGGGGACAGGTGTCTACGAGCAGTACTTC. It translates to CASSEMGTGVYEQYF.

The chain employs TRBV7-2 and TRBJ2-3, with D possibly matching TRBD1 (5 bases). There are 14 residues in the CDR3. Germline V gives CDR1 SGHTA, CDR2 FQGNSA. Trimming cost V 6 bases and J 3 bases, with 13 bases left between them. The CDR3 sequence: CASSLQDETDTQYF. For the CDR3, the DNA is TGTGCCAGCAGTCTACAGGATGAAACAGATACGCAGTATTTT. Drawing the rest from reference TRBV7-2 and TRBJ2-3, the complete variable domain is GAGVSQSPSNKVTEKGKDVELRCDPISGHTALYWYRQSLGQGLEFLIYFQGNSAPDKSGLPSDRFSAERTGGSVSTLTIQRTQQEDSAVYLCASSLQDETDTQYFGPGTRLTVL.

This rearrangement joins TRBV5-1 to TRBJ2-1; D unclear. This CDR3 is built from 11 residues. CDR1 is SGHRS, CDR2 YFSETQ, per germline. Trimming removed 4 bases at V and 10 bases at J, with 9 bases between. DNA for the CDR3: TGCGCCAGCAGCGACGCCCGGGAGCAGTTCTTC. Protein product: CASSDAREQFF.

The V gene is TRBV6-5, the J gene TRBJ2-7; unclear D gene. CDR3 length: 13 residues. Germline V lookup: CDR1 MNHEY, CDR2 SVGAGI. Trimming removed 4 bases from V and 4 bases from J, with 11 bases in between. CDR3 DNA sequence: TGTGCCAGCAGTTTAGGCCCTCCTTACGAGCAGTACTTC. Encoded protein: CASSLGPPYEQYF.

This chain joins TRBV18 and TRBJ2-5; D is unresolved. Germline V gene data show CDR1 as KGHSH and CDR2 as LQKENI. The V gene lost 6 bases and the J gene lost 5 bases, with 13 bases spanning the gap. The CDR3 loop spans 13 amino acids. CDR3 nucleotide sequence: TGTGCCAGCTCCCCCCCTACCCAGGAGACCCAGTACTTC. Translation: CASSPPTQETQYF.

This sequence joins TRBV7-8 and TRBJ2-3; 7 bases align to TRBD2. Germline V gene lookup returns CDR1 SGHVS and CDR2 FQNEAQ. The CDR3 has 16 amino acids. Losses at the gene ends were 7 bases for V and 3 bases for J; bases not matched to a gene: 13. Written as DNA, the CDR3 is TGTGCCAGCACCCGAGCGGGGAACTTGGTAACAGATACGCAGTATTTT. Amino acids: CASTRAGNLVTDTQYF.

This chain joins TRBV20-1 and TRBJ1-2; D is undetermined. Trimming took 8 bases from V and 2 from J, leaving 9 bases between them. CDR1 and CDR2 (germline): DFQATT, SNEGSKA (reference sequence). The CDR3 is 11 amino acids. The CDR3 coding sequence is TGCAGTTCTCAGGCGAACTATGGCTACACCTTC. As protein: CSSQANYGYTF.

CDR3 nucleotide sequence: TGTGCCAGCAGGCCATTGGTTGAGAAGCCCACTGAAGCTTTCTTT. It translates to CASRPLVEKPTEAFF. V usage is TRBV7-2 and J usage is TRBJ1-1, with unresolved D. V shed 6 bases and J shed 4 bases, with 18 bases lying between them. Germline loops: CDR1 SGHTA, CDR2 FQGNSA. The CDR3 is made up of 15 amino acids.

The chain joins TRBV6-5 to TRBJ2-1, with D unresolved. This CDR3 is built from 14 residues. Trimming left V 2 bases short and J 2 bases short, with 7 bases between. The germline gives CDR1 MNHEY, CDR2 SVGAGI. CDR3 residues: CASSYQLTYNEQFF. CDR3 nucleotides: TGTGCCAGCAGTTACCAACTTACCTACAATGAGCAGTTCTTC.

The CDR3 spells CASSLEQGYEQYF. CDR3 in DNA: TGTGCCAGCAGCTTGGAGCAGGGCTACGAGCAGTACTTC. This chain joins TRBV5-6 and TRBJ2-7, with a tentative D call TRBD1 (5 bases). The length of the CDR3 is 13 residues. Trimming cost V 0 bases and J 3 bases, with 7 bases left between them. From germline, CDR1 is SGHDT and CDR2 YYEEEE.

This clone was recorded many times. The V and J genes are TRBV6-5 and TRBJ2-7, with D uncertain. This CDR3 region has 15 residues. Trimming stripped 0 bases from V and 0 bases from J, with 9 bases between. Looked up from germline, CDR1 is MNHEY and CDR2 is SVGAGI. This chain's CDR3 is CASSYSRYSSYEQYF. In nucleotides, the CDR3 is TGTGCCAGCAGTTACTCGCGGTACAGCTCCTACGAGCAGTACTTC.

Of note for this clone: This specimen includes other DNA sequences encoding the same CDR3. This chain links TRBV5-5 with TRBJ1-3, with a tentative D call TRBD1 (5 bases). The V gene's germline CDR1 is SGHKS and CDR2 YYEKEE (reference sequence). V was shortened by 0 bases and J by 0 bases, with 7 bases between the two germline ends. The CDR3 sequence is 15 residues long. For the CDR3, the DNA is TGTGCCAGCAGCTTGGCGGGGCGCTCTGGAAACACCATATATTTT. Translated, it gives CASSLAGRSGNTIYF.

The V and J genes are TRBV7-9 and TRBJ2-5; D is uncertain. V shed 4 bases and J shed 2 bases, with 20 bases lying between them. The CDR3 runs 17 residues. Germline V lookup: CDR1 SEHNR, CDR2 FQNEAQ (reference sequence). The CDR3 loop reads CASSSNPGPYGQETQYF. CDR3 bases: TGTGCCAGCAGCTCCAACCCGGGCCCCTACGGGCAAGAGACCCAGTACTTC.

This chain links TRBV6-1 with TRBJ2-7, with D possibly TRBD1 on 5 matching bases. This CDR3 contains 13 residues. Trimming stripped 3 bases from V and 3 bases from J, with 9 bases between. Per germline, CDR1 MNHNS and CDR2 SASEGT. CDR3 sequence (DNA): TGTGCCAGCAGTGAGATGACAGACTACGAGCAGTACTTC. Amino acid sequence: CASSEMTDYEQYF.